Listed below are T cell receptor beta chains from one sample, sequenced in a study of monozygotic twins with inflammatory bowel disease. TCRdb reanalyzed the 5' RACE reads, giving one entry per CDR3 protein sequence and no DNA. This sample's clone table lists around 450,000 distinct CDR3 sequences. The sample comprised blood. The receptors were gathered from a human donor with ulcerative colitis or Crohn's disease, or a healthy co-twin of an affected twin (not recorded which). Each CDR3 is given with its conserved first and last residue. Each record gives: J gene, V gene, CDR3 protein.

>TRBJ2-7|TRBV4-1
CASSQEGAQSYEQYF
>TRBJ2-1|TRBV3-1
CASSPGGRRDNEQFF
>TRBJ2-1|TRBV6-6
CASNRADINNEQFF
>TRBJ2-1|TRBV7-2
CASSPWRGGFSNEQFF
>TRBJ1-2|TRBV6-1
CASNPGQGLYGYTF
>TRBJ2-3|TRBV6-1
CASSERDNLQVDTQYF
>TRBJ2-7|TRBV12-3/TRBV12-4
CASSLAGAGTGGNEQYF
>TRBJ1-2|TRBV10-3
CAISESGSGYGYTF
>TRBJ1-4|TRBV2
CASGKGEKLFF
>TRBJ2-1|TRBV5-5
CASSLWGLSSYNEQFF
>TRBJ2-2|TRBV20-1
CSAKSTGLNTGELFF
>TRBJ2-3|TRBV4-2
CASSQEGTTYTDTQYF
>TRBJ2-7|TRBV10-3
CAIRRQGAQYGYEQYF
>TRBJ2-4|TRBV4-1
CASSQVIYGGPNIQYF
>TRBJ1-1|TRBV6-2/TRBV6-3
CASSYTVSEAFF
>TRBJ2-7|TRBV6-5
CASSSPGGPYEQYF
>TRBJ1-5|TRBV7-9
CASSRTGPGDQPQHF
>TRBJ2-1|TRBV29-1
CSVSSGTGIGTYNEQFF
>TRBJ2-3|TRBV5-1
CASSLNRPTDTQYF
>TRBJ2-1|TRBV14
CASSNARDLRIGNEQFF
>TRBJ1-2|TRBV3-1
CASSQGTGIVGYTF
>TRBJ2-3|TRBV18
CASSISGSSTQYF
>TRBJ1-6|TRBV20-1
CSATSSGGSYNSPLHF
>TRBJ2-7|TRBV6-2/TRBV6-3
CASSGGPTEQYF
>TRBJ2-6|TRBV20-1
CSASGGYSGANVLTF
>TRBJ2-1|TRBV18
CASSPSRDREQFF
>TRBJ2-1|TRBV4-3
CASSPYAAGGYNEQFF